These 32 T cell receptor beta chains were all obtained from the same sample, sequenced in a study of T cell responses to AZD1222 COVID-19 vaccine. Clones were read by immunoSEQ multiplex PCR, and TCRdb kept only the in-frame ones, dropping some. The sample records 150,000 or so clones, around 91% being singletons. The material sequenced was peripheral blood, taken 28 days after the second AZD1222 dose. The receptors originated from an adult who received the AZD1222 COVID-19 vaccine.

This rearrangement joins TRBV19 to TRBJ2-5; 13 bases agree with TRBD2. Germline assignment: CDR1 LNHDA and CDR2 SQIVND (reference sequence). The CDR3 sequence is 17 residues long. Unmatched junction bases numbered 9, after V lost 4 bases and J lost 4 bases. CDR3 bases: TGTGCCAGTAGTACGTGGACTAGCGGGAGTATTAGAGAGACCCAGTACTTC. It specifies CASSTWTSGSIRETQYF.

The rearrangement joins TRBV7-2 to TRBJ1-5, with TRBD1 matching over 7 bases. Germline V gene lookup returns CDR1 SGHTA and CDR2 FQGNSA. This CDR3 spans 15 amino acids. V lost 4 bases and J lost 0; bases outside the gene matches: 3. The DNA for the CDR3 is TGTGCCAGCAGCTGGAGGGACAGTAGCAATCAGCCCCAGCATTTT. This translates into CASSWRDSSNQPQHF.

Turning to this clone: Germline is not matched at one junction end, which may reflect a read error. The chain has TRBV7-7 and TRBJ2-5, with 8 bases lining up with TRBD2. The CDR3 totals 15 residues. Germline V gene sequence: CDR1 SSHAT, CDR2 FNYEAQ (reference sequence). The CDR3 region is CASSLGGTSQETQYF. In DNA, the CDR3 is TGTGCTAGCAGCCTTGGGGGGACTAGCCAAGAGACCCAGTACTTC.

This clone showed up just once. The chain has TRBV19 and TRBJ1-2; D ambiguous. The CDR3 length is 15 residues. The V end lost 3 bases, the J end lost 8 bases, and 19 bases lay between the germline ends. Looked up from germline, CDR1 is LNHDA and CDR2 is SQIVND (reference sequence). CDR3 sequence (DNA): TGTGCCAGTAGTATCCCCGTGGTGGGAGCTGGCGGCTACACCTTC. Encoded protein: CASSIPVVGAGGYTF.

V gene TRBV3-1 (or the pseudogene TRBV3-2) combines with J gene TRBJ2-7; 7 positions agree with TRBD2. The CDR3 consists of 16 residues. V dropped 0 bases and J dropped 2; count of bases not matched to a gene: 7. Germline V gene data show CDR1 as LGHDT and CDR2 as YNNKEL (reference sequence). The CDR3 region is CASSQEGRLATYEQYF. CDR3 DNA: TGTGCCAGCAGCCAAGAAGGCCGACTAGCTACCTACGAGCAGTACTTC.

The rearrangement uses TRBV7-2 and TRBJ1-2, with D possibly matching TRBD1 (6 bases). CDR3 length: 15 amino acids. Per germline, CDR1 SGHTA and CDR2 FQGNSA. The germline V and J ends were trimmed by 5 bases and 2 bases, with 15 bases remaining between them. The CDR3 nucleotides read TGTGCCAGCAGCCCAGGGGTCCAGCCAAACTATGGCTACACCTTC. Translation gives CASSPGVQPNYGYTF.

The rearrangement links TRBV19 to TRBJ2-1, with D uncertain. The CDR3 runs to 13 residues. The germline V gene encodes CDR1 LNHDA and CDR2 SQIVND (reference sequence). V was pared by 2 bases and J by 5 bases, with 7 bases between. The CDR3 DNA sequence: TGTGCCAGTAGTATAACCGTTAACAATGAGCAGTTCTTC. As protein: CASSITVNNEQFF.

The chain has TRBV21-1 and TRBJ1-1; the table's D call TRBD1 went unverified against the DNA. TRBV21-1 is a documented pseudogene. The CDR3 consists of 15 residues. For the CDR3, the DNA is TGTGCCAGCAGCCGTCGACAGGGTTCGAACACTGAAGCTTTCTTT. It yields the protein CASSRRQGSNTEAFF.

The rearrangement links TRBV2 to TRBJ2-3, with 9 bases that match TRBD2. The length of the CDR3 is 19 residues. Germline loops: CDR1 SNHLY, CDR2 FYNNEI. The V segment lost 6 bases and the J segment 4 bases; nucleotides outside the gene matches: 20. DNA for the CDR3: TGTGCCAGCAGCCTATCCCTCGCGATGTTAGCGGGGGAGGCAGATACGCAGTATTTT. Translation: CASSLSLAMLAGEADTQYF. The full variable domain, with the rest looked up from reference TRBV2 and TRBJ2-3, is EPEVTQTPSHQVTQMGQEVILRCVPISNHLYFYWYRQILGQKVEFLVSFYNNEISEKSEIFDDQFSVERPDGSNFTLKIRSTKLEDSAMYFCASSLSLAMLAGEADTQYFGPGTRLTVL.

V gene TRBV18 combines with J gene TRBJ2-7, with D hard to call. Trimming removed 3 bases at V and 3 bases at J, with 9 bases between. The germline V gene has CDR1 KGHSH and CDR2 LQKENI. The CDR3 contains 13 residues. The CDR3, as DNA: TGTGCCAGCTCACCCCAAGACGTCTACGAGCAGTACTTC. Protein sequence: CASSPQDVYEQYF.

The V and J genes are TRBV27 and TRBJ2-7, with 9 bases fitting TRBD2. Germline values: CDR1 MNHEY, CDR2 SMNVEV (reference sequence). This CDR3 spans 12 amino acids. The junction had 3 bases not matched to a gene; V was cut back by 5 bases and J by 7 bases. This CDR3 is CASSPAGGEQYF. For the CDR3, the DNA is TGTGCCAGCAGTCCTGCGGGGGGGGAGCAGTACTTC.

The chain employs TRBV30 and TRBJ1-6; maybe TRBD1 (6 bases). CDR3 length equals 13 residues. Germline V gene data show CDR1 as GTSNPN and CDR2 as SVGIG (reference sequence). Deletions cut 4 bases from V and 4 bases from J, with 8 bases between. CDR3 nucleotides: TGTGCCTGGAAGGACAGATATAATTCACCCCTCCACTTT. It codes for CAWKDRYNSPLHF.

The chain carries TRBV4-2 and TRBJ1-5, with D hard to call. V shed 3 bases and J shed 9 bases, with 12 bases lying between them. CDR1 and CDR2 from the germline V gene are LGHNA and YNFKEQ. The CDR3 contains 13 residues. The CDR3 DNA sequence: TGTGCCAGCAGCCAGGACGGGAGCGGGCCCCAGCATTTT. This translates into CASSQDGSGPQHF.

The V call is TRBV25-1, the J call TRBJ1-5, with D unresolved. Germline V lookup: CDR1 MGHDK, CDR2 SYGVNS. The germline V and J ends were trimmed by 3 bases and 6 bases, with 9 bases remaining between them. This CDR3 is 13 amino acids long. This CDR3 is CASSDPRAQPQHF. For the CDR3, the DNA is TGTGCCAGCAGTGATCCTAGGGCTCAGCCCCAGCATTTT. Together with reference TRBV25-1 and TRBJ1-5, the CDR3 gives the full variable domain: EADIYQTPRYLVIGTGKKITLECSQTMGHDKMYWYQQDPGMELHLIHYSYGVNSTEKGDLSSESTVSRIRTEHFPLTLESARPSHTSQYLCASSDPRAQPQHFGDGTRLSIL.

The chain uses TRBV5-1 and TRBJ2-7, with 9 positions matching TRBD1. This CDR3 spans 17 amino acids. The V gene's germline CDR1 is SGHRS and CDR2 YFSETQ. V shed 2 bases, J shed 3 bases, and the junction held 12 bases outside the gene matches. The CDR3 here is CASSFDTLGQGNYEQYF. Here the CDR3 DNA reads TGCGCCAGCAGCTTCGATACCTTAGGACAGGGGAACTACGAGCAGTACTTC.

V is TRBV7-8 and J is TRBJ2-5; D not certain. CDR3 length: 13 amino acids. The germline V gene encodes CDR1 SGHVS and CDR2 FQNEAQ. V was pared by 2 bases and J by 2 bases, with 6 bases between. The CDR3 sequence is CASSLTQQETQYF. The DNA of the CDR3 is TGTGCCAGCAGCTTAACACAGCAAGAGACCCAGTACTTC.

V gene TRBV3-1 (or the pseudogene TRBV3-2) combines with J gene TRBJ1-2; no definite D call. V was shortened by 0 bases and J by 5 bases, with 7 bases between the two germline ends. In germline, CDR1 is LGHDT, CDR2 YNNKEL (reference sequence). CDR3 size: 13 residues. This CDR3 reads CASSQESYYGYTF. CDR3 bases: TGTGCCAGCAGCCAAGAAAGCTATTATGGCTACACCTTC.

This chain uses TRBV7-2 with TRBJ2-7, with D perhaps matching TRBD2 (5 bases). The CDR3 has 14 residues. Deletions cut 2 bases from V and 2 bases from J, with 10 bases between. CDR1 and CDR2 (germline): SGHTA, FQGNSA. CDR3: CASSLPGNPYEQYF. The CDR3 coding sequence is TGTGCCAGCAGCTTACCGGGGAACCCCTACGAGCAGTACTTC.

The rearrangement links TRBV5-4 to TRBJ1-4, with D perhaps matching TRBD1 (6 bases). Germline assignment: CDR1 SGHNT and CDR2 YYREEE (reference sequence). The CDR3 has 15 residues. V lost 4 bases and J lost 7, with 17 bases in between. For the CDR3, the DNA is TGTGCCAGCAGCGTGTTACAGGGAGAAGGTGAAAAACTGTTTTTT. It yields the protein CASSVLQGEGEKLFF.

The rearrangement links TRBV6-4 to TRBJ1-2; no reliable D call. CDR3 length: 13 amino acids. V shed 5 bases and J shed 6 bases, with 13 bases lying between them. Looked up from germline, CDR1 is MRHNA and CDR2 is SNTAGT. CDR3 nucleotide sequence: TGTGCCAGCAGTCGCACAGCGTACAATGGCTACACCTTC. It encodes CASSRTAYNGYTF.

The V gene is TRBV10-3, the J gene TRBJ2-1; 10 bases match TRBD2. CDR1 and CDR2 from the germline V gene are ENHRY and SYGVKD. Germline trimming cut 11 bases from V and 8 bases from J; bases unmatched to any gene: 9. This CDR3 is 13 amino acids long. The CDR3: CASKREGGYEQFF. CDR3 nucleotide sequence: TGTGCCTCCAAGCGGGAGGGTGGCTATGAGCAGTTCTTC.

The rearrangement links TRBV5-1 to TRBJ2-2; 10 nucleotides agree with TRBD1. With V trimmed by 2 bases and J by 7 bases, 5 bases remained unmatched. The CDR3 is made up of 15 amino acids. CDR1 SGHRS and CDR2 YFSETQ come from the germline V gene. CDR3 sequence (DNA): TGCGCCAGCAGCTTACGACAGGGGGCTGACGGGGAGCTGTTTTTT. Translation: CASSLRQGADGELFF.

CDR3 sequence: CASSERHRADQPQHF. The CDR3 coding sequence is TGTGCCAGCAGTGAAAGGCATAGGGCGGATCAGCCCCAGCATTTT. V gene TRBV6-1 combines with J gene TRBJ1-5; D is unresolved. The CDR3 is 15 residues long. V lost 2 bases to trimming and J lost 5 bases, with 13 bases between them. Germline values: CDR1 MNHNS, CDR2 SASEGT.

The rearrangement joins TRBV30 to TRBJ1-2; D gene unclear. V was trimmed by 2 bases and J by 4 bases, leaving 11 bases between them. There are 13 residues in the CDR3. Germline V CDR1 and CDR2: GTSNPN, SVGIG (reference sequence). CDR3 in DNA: TGTGCCTGGAGTCAGCGGAAGTCCTATGGCTACACCTTC. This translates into CAWSQRKSYGYTF.

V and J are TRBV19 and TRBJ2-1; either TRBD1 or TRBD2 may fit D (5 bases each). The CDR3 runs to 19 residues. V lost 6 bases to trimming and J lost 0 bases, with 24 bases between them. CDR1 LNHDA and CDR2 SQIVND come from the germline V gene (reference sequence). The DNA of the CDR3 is TGTGCCAGTAGCGGCCGGGCAATGTCGGGACCTCACTCCTACAATGAGCAGTTCTTC. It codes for CASSGRAMSGPHSYNEQFF. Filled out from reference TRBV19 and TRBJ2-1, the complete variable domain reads DGGITQSPKYLFRKEGQNVTLSCEQNLNHDAMYWYRQDPGQGLRLIYYSQIVNDFQKGDIAEGYSVSREKKESFPLTVTSAQKNPTAFYLCASSGRAMSGPHSYNEQFFGPGTRLTVL.

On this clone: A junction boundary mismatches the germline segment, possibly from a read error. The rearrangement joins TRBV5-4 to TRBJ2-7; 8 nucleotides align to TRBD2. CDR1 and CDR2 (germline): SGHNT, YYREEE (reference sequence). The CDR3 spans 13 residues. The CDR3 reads CASSLDRTSLILF. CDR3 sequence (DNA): TGTGCCAGCAGCTTGGACCGGACTAGCCTCATATTATTC.

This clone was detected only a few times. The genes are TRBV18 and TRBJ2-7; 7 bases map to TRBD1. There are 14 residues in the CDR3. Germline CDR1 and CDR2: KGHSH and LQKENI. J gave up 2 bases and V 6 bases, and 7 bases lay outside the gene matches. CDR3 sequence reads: CASSYRGSTYEQYF. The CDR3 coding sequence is TGTGCCAGCTCGTACAGGGGATCGACCTACGAGCAGTACTTC.

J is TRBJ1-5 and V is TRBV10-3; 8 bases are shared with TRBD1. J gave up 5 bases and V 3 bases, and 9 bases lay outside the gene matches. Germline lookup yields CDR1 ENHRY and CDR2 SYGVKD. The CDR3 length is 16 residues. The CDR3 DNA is TGTGCCATCAGTGATGAAAGGACAGGGCGTTATCAGCCCCAGCATTTT. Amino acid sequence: CAISDERTGRYQPQHF.

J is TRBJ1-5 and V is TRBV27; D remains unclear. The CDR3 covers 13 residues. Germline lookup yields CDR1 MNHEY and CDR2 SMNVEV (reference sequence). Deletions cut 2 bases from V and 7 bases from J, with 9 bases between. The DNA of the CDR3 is TGTGCCAGCAGTTTAGAGGTCGGGCAGCCCCAGCATTTT. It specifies CASSLEVGQPQHF.

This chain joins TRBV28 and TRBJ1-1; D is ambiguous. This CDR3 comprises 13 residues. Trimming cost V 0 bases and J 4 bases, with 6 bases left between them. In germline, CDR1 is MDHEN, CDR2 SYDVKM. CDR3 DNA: TGTGCCAGCAGTTTATGGAGCAGCACTGAAGCTTTCTTT. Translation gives CASSLWSSTEAFF. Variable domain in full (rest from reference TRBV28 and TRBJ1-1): DVKVTQSSRYLVKRTGEKVFLECVQDMDHENMFWYRQDPGLGLRLIYFSYDVKMKEKGDIPEGYSVSREKKERFSLILESASTNQTSMYLCASSLWSSTEAFFGQGTRLTVV.

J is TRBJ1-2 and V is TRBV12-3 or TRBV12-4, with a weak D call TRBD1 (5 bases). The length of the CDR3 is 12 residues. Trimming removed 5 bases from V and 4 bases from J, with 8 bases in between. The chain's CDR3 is CASSPTVYGYTF. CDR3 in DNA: TGTGCCAGCAGTCCGACAGTCTATGGCTACACCTTC.

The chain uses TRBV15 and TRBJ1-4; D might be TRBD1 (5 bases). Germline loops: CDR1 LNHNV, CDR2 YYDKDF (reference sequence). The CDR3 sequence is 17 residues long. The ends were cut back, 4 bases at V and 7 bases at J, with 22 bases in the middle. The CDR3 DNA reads TGTGCCACCAGCATCGGCCCTCAGGGTAATAATGGTGAAAAACTGTTTTTT. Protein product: CATSIGPQGNNGEKLFF.